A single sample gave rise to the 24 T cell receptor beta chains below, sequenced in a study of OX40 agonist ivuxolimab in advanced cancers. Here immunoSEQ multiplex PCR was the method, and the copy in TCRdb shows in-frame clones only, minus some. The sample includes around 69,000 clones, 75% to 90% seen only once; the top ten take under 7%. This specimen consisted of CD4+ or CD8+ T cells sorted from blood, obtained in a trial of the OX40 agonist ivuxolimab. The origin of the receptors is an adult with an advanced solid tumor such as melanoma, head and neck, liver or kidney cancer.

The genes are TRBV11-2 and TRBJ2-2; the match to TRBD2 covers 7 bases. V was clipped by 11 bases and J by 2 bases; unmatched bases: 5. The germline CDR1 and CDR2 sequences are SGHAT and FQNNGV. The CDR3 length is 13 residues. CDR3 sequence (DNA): TGTGCCGGGGGGGGAGTCAACACCGGGGAGCTGTTTTTT. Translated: CAGGGVNTGELFF.

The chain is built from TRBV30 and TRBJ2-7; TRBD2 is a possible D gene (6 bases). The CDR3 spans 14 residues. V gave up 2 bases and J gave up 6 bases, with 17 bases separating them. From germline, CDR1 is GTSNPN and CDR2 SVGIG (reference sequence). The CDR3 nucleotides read TGTGCCTGGAGTCTCCTTGGTGGGGGACTCGAGCAGTACTTC. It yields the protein CAWSLLGGGLEQYF.

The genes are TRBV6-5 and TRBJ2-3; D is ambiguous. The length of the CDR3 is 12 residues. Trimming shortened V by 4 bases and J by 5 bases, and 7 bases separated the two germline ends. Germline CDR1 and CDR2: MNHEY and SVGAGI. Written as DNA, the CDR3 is TGTGCCAGCAGTTCGTGGGGAGATACGCAGTATTTT. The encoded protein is CASSSWGDTQYF.

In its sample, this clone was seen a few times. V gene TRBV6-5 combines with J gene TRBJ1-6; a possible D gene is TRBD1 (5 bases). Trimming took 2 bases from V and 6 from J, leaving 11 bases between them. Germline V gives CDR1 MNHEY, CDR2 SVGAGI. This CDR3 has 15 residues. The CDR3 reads CASSYHQGVNSPLHF. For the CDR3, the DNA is TGTGCCAGCAGTTACCATCAGGGTGTTAATTCACCCCTCCACTTT.

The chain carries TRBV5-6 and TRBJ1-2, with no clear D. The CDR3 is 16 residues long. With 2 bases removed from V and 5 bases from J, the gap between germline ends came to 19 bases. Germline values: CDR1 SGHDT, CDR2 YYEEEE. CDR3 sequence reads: CASSFPGLRSEYGYTF. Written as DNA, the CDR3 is TGTGCCAGCAGCTTCCCGGGCCTACGGTCGGAATATGGCTACACCTTC.

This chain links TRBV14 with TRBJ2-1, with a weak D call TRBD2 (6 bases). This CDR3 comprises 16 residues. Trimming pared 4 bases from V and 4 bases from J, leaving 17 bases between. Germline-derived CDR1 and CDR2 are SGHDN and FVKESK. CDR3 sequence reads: CASSPPRDSIYNEQFF. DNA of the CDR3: TGTGCCAGCAGCCCACCCCGGGACTCGATATACAATGAGCAGTTCTTC.

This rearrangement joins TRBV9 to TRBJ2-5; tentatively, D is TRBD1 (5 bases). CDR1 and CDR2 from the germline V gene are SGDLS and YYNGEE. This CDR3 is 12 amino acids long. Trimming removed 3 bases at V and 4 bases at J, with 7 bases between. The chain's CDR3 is CASSDRLETQYF. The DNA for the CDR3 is TGTGCCAGCAGCGACAGGTTAGAGACCCAGTACTTC.

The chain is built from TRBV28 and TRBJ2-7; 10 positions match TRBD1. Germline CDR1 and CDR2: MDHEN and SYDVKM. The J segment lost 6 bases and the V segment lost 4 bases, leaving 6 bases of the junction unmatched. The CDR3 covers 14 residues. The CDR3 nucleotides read TGTGCCAGCAGTTCCGGGACAGGGGAGTCCGAGCAGTACTTC. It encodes CASSSGTGESEQYF.

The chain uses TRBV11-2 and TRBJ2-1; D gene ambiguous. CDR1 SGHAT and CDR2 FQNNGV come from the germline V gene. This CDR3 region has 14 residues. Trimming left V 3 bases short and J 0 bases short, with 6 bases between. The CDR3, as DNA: TGTGCCAGCAGCTTCAAGAGCTCCTACAATGAGCAGTTCTTC. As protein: CASSFKSSYNEQFF.

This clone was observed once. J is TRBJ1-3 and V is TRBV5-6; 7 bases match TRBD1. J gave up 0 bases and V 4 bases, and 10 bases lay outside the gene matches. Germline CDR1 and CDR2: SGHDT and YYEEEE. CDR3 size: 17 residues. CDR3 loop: CASSRVGQITSGNTIYF. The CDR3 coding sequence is TGTGCCAGCAGCCGGGTGGGACAGATAACCTCTGGAAACACCATATATTTT.

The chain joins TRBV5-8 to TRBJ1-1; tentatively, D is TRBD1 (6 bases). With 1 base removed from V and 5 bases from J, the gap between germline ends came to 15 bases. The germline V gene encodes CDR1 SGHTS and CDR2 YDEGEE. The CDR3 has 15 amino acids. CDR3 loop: CASSLRWRGLTEAFF. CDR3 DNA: TGTGCCAGCAGCTTGCGTTGGCGGGGGCTGACTGAAGCTTTCTTT.

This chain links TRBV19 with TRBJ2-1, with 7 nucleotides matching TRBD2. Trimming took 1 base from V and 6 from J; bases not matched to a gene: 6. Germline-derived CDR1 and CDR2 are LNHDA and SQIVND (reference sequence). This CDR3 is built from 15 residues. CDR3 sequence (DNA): TGTGCCAGTAGTATAGGGGGAGGGGTCGGCAATGAGCAGTTCTTC. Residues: CASSIGGGVGNEQFF.

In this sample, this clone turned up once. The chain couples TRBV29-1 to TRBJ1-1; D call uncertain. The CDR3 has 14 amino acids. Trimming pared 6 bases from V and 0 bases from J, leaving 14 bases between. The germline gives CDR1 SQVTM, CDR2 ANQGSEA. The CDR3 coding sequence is TGCAGCGTAGCCTATGGGGAGATGAACACTGAAGCTTTCTTT. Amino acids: CSVAYGEMNTEAFF.

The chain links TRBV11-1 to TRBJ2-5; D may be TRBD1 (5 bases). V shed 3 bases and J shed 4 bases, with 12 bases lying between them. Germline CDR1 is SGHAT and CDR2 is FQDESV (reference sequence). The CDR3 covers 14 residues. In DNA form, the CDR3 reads TGTGCCAGCAGCTTCTGGGGCAGAGGAGAGACCCAGTACTTC. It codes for CASSFWGRGETQYF.

CDR3 nucleotides: TGTGCCAGCAGGGGACAGGGGCCCCACAATGAGCAGTTCTTC. The encoded protein is CASRGQGPHNEQFF. The chain recombines TRBV2 with TRBJ2-1; the match to TRBD1 covers 10 bases. Germline CDR1 and CDR2: SNHLY and FYNNEI. This CDR3 is built from 14 residues. The V and J ends lost 6 bases and 5 bases, in that order; junction bases with no gene match: 4.

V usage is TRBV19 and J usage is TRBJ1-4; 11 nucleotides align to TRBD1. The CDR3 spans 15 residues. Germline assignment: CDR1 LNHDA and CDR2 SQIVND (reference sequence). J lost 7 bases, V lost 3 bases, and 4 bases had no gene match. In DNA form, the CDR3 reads TGTGCCAGTAGTATCGGGACAGGGGGGGTTGAAAAACTGTTTTTT. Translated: CASSIGTGGVEKLFF.

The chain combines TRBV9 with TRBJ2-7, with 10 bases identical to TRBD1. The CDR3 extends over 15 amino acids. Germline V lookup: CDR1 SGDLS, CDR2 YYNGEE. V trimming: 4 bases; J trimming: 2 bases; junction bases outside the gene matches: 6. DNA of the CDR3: TGTGCCAGCAGCCCCGGGGGGACAGGGGCCTACGAGCAGTACTTC. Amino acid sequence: CASSPGGTGAYEQYF.

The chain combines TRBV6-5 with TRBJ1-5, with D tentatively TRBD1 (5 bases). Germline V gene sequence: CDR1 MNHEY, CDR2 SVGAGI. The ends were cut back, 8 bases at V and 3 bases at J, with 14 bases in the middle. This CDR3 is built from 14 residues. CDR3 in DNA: TGTGCCAGCGGCGCTGCGGGGCCCAATCAGCCCCAGCATTTT. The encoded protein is CASGAAGPNQPQHF.

Written as DNA, the CDR3 is TGTGCCAGCAGCCCAGGTCCTGGAAACACCATATATTTT. This sequence encodes CASSPGPGNTIYF. V and J are TRBV6-6 and TRBJ1-3; D is ambiguous. Trimming shortened V by 6 bases and J by 2 bases, and 8 bases separated the two germline ends. The CDR3 runs to 13 residues. Germline assignment: CDR1 MNHNY and CDR2 SVGAGI (reference sequence).

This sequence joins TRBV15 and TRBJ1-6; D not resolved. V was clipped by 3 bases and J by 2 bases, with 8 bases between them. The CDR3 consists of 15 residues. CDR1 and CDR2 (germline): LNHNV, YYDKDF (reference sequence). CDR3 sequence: CATSSARAYNSPLHF. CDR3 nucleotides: TGTGCCACCAGCAGTGCGAGGGCCTATAATTCACCCCTCCACTTT.

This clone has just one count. This chain's CDR3 is CAWSGGWNQPQHF. The CDR3 bases are TGTGCCTGGAGTGGGGGTTGGAATCAGCCCCAGCATTTT. The V call is TRBV30, the J call TRBJ1-5, with no clear D. The CDR3 is 13 amino acids. V dropped 1 base and J dropped 4 bases, with 8 bases sitting between them. Germline CDR1 and CDR2: GTSNPN and SVGIG (reference sequence).

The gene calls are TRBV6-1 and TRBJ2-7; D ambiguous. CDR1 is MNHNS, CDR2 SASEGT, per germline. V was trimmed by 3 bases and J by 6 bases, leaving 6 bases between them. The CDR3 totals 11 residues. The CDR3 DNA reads TGTGCCAGCAGTGACCAAAGCGAGCAGTACTTC. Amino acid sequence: CASSDQSEQYF.

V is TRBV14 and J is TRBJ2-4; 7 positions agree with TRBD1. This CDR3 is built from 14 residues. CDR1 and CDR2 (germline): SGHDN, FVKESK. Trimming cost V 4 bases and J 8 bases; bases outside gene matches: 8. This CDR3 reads CASSPWTGGDIQYF. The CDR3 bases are TGTGCCAGCAGCCCCTGGACAGGAGGAGACATTCAGTACTTC. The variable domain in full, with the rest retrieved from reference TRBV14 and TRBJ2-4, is EAGVTQFPSHSVIEKGQTVTLRCDPISGHDNLYWYRRVMGKEIKFLLHFVKESKQDESGMPNNRFLAERTGGTYSTLKVQPAELEDSGVYFCASSPWTGGDIQYFGAGTRLSVL.

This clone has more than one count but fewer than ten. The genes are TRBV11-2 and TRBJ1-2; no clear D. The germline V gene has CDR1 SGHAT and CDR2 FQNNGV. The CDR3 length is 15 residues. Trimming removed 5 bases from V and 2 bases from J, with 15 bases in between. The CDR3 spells CASSLGQRVNYGYTF. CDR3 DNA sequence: TGTGCCAGCAGCCTGGGCCAACGGGTCAACTATGGCTACACCTTC.